This is a list of T cell receptor beta chains from one sample in a study of blood T cell repertoires in COVID-19. Profiling relied on immunoSEQ multiplex PCR, and the TCRdb table lists in-frame clones only, not all of them. The repertoire holds 350,000 to 550,000 clones, with approximately 90% as singletons. The specimen was PBMCs or T cells enriched from blood (not recorded which). The receptors here all came from a woman aged 18-35 years with acute COVID-19. Both conserved end residues are part of each CDR3. A D gene is named only where the DNA matches it firmly. Some rows have no size entry. The others give once, few or many, or a class for an expanded clone.

size,length,D,V,J,CDR3,DNA
.,18,.,TRBV6-2/TRBV6-3,TRBJ2-7,CASSFYLHQVQGTYEQYF,TGTGCCAGCAGTTTTTACCTCCATCAAGTCCAGGGAACCTACGAGCAGTACTTC
.,14,.,TRBV27,TRBJ2-5,CASSFGLQGETQYF,TGTGCCAGCAGTTTCGGTTTACAGGGAGAGACCCAGTACTTC
.,12,.,TRBV18,TRBJ2-1,CASSPSRGEQFF,TGTGCCAGCTCACCTTCTCGGGGTGAGCAGTTCTTC
.,16,TRBD1,TRBV7-9,TRBJ2-7,CASSTGTGRSYYEQYF,TGTGCCAGCAGTACCGGGACAGGGAGATCATATTACGAGCAGTACTTC
few,16,TRBD1,TRBV5-1,TRBJ1-3,CASSFGTGGSGNTIYF,TGCGCCAGCAGCTTTGGGACAGGGGGAAGTGGAAACACCATATATTTT
.,17,.,TRBV19,TRBJ1-5,CASSRNPSQGFGQPQHF,TGTGCCAGTAGCCGAAACCCCAGCCAGGGGTTCGGTCAGCCCCAGCATTTT
.,14,.,TRBV7-2,TRBJ1-4,CASSPDRFNEKLFF,TGTGCCAGCAGCCCAGACAGATTTAATGAAAAACTGTTTTTT
once,15,.,TRBV15,TRBJ1-5,CATTGTPYSNQPQHF,TGTGCCACAACCGGGACACCCTATAGCAATCAGCCCCAGCATTTT
few,13,.,TRBV11-2,TRBJ1-1,CASSLLQGVEAFF,TGTGCCAGCAGCTTATTACAGGGTGTTGAAGCTTTCTTT
.,13,.,TRBV5-1,TRBJ1-2,CASSSLDGDGYTF,TGCGCCAGCAGCTCTCTTGACGGGGATGGCTACACCTTC
.,13,.,TRBV6-2/TRBV6-3,TRBJ2-3,CASSFPSTDTQYF,TGTGCCAGCAGTTTCCCGAGCACAGATACGCAGTATTTT
.,14,.,TRBV11-2,TRBJ2-3,CASSLGQSTDTQYF,TGTGCCAGCAGCTTAGGGCAAAGCACAGATACGCAGTATTTT
.,15,TRBD1,TRBV19,TRBJ1-3,CASGTGSFSGNTIYF,TGTGCCAGTGGGACAGGGTCATTCTCTGGAAACACCATATATTTT
many,13,.,TRBV5-1,TRBJ1-1,CASSPEGNTEAFF,TGCGCCAGCAGCCCGGAGGGGAACACTGAAGCTTTCTTT
.,18,TRBD2,TRBV19,TRBJ2-1,CASSIEGDTLAGGPGQFF,TGTGCCAGTAGTATAGAGGGGGATACGCTAGCGGGAGGGCCTGGGCAGTTCTTC
.,15,TRBD2,TRBV28,TRBJ2-2,CASSLTGGRTGELFF,TGTGCCAGCAGTTTAACCGGCGGGAGAACCGGGGAGCTGTTTTTT
.,13,TRBD1,TRBV12-3/TRBV12-4,TRBJ1-5,CASSPTGAQPQHF,TGTGCCAGCAGCCCGACAGGGGCCCAGCCCCAGCATTTT
.,15,.,TRBV5-6,TRBJ2-7,CASTRVAGAVYEQYF,TGTGCCAGCACCCGGGTTGCGGGGGCGGTCTACGAGCAGTACTTC
.,13,.,TRBV10-3,TRBJ1-2,CAISITGNYGYTF,TGTGCCATCAGCATAACAGGGAACTATGGCTACACCTTC
.,15,.,TRBV5-8,TRBJ1-2,CASSLASSSDYGYTF,TGTGCCAGCAGCTTGGCCAGCAGCAGCGACTATGGCTACACCTTC
.,14,.,TRBV4-2,TRBJ1-5,CASSQSGINQPQHF,TGTGCCAGCAGCCAGTCGGGGATCAATCAGCCCCAGCATTTT
.,16,TRBD2,TRBV27,TRBJ2-3,CASSSGWTSGRMAQYF,TGTGCCAGCAGTTCCGGATGGACTAGCGGGAGAATGGCGCAGTATTTT
.,16,TRBD1,TRBV30,TRBJ1-1,CAWNRDRGQINTEAFF,TGTGCCTGGAACCGGGACAGGGGGCAAATAAACACTGAAGCTTTCTTT
.,17,TRBD1,TRBV5-1,TRBJ1-1,CASSLGGTGGENTEAFF,TGCGCCAGCAGCTTGGGTGGGACAGGGGGCGAGAACACTGAAGCTTTCTTT